This TCR beta chain was identified in a study of T cell responses to AZD1222 COVID-19 vaccine. Findings of the study overall: Two AZD1222 administrations were followed by greater Spike-specific TCR breadth and depth. The donor cohort was predominantly white British with a female majority, and clonal diversity may have been underestimated.

Germline-derived CDR1 and CDR2 are SNHLY and FYNNEI. V gave up 6 bases and J gave up 9 bases, with 12 bases separating them. This CDR3 spans 11 amino acids. Using immunoSEQ multiplex PCR, the repertoire was profiled, and TCRdb retains in-frame clones only, with some absent. The sample lists approximately 150,000 clones, about 92% occurring once. About this clone itself: Its cognate antigen is unknown.

The chain uses TRBV2 and TRBJ2-7; D not certain. Source: peripheral blood, taken 28 days after the second AZD1222 dose. The clonotype originates from an adult who received the AZD1222 COVID-19 vaccine. The CDR3 here is CASRAAAGQYF. CDR3 coding DNA: TGTGCCAGCAGGGCAGCCGCTGGGCAGTACTTC.